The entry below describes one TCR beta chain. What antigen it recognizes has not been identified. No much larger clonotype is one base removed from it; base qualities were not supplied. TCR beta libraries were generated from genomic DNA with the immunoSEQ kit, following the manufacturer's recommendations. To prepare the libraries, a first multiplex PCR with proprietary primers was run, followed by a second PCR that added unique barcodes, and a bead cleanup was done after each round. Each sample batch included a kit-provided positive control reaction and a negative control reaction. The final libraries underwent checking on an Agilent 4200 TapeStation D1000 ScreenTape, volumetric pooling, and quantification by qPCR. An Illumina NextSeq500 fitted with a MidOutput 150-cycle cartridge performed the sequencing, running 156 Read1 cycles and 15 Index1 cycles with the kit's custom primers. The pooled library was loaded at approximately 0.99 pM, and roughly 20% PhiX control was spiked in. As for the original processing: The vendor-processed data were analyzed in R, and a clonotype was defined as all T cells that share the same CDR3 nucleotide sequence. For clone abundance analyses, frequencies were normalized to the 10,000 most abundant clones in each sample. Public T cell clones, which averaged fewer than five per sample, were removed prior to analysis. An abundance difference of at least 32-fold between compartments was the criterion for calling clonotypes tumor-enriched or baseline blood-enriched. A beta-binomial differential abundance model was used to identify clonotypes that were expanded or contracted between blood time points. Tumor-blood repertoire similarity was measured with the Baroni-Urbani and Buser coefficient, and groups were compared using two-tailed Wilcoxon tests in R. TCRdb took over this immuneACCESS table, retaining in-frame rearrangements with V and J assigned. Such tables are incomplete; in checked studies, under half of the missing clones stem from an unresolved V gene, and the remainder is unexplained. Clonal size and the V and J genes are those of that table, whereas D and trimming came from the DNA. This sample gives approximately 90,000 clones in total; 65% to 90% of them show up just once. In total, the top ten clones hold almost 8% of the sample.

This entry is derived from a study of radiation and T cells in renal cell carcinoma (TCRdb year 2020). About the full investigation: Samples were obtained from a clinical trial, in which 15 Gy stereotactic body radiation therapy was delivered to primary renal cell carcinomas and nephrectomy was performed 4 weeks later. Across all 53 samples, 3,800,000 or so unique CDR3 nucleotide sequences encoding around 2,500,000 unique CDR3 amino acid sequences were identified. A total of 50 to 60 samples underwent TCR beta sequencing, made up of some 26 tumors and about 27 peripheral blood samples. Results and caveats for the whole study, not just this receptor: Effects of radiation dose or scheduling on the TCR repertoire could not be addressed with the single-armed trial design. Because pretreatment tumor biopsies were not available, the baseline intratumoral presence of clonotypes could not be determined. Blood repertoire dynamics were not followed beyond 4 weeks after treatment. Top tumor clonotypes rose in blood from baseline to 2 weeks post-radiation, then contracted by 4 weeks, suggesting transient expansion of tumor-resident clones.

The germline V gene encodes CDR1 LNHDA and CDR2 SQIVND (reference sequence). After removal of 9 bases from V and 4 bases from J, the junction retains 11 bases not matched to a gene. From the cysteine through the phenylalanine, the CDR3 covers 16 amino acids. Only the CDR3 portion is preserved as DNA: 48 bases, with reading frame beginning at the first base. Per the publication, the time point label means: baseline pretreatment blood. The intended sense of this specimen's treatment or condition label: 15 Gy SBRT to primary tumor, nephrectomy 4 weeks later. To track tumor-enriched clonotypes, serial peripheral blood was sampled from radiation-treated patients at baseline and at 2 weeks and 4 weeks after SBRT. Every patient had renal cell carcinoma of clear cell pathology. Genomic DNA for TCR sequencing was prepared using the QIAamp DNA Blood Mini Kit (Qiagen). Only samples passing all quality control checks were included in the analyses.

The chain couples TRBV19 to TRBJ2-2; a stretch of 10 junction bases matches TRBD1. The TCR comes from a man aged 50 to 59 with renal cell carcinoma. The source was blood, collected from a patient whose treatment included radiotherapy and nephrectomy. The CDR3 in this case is CASHPEDRGTTGELFF. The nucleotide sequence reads TGTGCCAGCCATCCTGAGGACAGGGGGACCACCGGGGAGCTGTTTTTT.